This passage covers 22 T cell receptor beta chains from one sample sequenced in a study of CD8+CD57+ T cells in acquired aplastic anemia. Both TCR beta VDJ combination and CDR3 sequence profiling were carried out. Genomic DNA was the template for this profiling. TCRdb re-called the reads with MiXCR, one entry per CDR3 protein. The table shows tens of thousands of distinct CDR3 sequences, with around three quarters occurring only once. Sequenced material: sorted CD4+, CD8+, or CD8+CD57+ T cells (not recorded which) from PBMCs. These receptors came from a human donor in good health, serving as a control.

The chain combines TRBV2 with TRBJ1-5; D is undetermined. This CDR3 contains 13 residues. V gave up 7 bases and J gave up 7 bases, with 14 bases separating them. Germline CDR1 is SNHLY and CDR2 is FYNNEI. CDR3 loop: CASTGWEGQPQHF. The CDR3, as DNA: TGTGCCAGCACGGGATGGGAAGGGCAGCCCCAGCATTTT.

In its sample, this clonotype was seen once. The J gene is TRBJ2-7, the V gene TRBV14; D is unresolved. Germline CDR1 is SGHDN and CDR2 is FVKESK. CDR3 length: 14 amino acids. The V gene lost 1 base and the J gene lost 2 bases, with 9 bases spanning the gap. CDR3 in amino acids: CASSQAGRTYEQYF. The CDR3 nucleotides read TGTGCCAGCAGCCAAGCCGGACGGACCTACGAGCAGTACTTC. The full variable domain, its missing parts supplied by reference TRBV14 and TRBJ2-7, is EAGVTQFPSHSVIEKGQTVTLRCDPISGHDNLYWYRRVMGKEIKFLLHFVKESKQDESGMPNNRFLAERTGGTYSTLKVQPAELEDSGVYFCASSQAGRTYEQYFGPGTRLTVT.

J is TRBJ1-4 and V is TRBV9, with 7 positions matching TRBD1. This CDR3 spans 14 amino acids. The V gene end was trimmed by 0 bases and the J gene end by 7 bases; junction bases not matched to a gene: 3. Germline-derived CDR1 and CDR2 are SGDLS and YYNGEE. In DNA form, the CDR3 reads TGTGCCAGCAGCGTAGATAACAGGGGTGAAAAACTGTTTTTT. As protein: CASSVDNRGEKLFF.

This clonotype was seen once. The chain employs TRBV24-1 and TRBJ2-5, with TRBD2 matching over 7 bases. Looked up from germline, CDR1 is KGHDR and CDR2 is SFDVKD. V lost 1 base, J lost 2 bases, and 6 bases stayed unmatched. The CDR3 is 16 amino acids. Here the CDR3 DNA reads TGTGCCACCAGTGATTTACGGGGGGATTCGCAAGAGACCCAGTACTTC. Translation: CATSDLRGDSQETQYF.

This rearrangement joins TRBV19 to TRBJ1-5; D possibly corresponds to TRBD1 (6 bases). V lost 1 base to trimming and J lost 9 bases, with 13 bases between them. This CDR3 region has 14 residues. Per the germline V gene, CDR1 is LNHDA and CDR2 is SQIVND (reference sequence). The CDR3 nucleotides read TGTGCCAGTAGTATAGTAGGGGGGACGGGGCCCCAGCATTTT. This translates into CASSIVGGTGPQHF.

This clonotype qualifies as medium-sized. The chain employs TRBV12-3 or TRBV12-4 and TRBJ1-2; 11 bases agree with TRBD1. The CDR3 is 14 amino acids. With 2 bases clipped from V and 6 bases from J, the junction kept 2 bases outside the gene matches. The CDR3 reads CASSLWDRGNGYTF. The CDR3 DNA reads as TGTGCCAGCAGTTTATGGGACAGGGGGAATGGCTACACCTTC.

This clonotype was counted a single time. One end of the junction does not line up with germline, which may come from a read error. The CDR3 bases are TGTGCCAGCAGCCTTAGCGGAGGGTCCTACAATGAGCAGTTCTTC. Protein product: CASSLSGGSYNEQFF. This sequence joins TRBV15 and TRBJ2-1; a weak D match, TRBD2 (6 bases). The CDR3 sequence is 15 residues long. Germline assignment: CDR1 LNHNV and CDR2 YYDKDF (reference sequence).

V usage is TRBV29-1 and J usage is TRBJ1-1; a weak D match, TRBD1 (5 bases). There are 13 residues in the CDR3. Deletions cut 2 bases from V and 2 bases from J, with 9 bases between. Germline V gene data show CDR1 as SQVTM and CDR2 as ANQGSEA. The CDR3 bases are TGCAGCGTTGAACCGGGGCTCAACACTGAAGCTTTCTTT. Its protein product is CSVEPGLNTEAFF.

V usage is TRBV19 and J usage is TRBJ2-5; 12 bases align to TRBD2. The V segment lost 8 bases and the J segment 5 bases; nucleotides outside the gene matches: 9. This CDR3 spans 15 amino acids. Germline CDR1 and CDR2: LNHDA and SQIVND (reference sequence). CDR3 DNA sequence: TGTGCCAGTTCTCCAGGGACTAGCGGGTCGGAGACCCAGTACTTC. It encodes CASSPGTSGSETQYF.

The chain uses TRBV29-1 and TRBJ2-1, with D unclear. V was clipped by 0 bases and J by 4 bases, with 1 base between them. This CDR3 region has 11 residues. CDR1 SQVTM and CDR2 ANQGSEA come from the germline V gene. In DNA, the CDR3 is TGCAGCGTTGAAGAGTACAATGAGCAGTTCTTC. Translation: CSVEEYNEQFF.

With respect to this clonotype: The junction shows a germline mismatch at one end, possibly a read error. The chain recombines TRBV24-1 with TRBJ2-7, with 11 positions matching TRBD2. Germline loops: CDR1 KGHDR, CDR2 SFDVKD. The CDR3 runs to 15 residues. DNA for the CDR3: TGTGCCAGCAGTTTACGACTAGCGGGGAGCTACGAGCAGTACTTC. Translated, it gives CASSLRLAGSYEQYF.

J is TRBJ2-7 and V is TRBV20-1; possible D gene TRBD2, 7 bases. The V end lost 5 bases, the J end lost 6 bases, and 17 bases lay between the germline ends. This CDR3 region has 13 residues. Germline V gene sequence: CDR1 DFQATT, CDR2 SNEGSKA (reference sequence). As DNA, the CDR3 is TGCAGTGCTGGGGAAGAGGGGGGGCGCGAGCAGTACTTC. Its protein product is CSAGEEGGREQYF.

The gene calls are TRBV4-3 and TRBJ2-6; the D gene is possibly TRBD1 (5 bases). The CDR3 is 18 amino acids. V was clipped by 1 base and J by 0 bases, with 13 bases between them. Germline-derived CDR1 and CDR2 are LGHNA and YSLEER. The CDR3 reads CASSQAKSQGSGANVLTF. The CDR3 DNA sequence: TGCGCCAGCAGCCAAGCAAAATCGCAGGGCTCTGGGGCCAACGTCCTGACTTTC.

The V gene is TRBV25-1, the J gene TRBJ1-2; TRBD1 aligns across 9 bases. Germline loops: CDR1 MGHDK, CDR2 SYGVNS. V lost 4 bases to trimming and J lost 7 bases; unmatched junction nucleotides: 4. The CDR3 length is 13 residues. The CDR3 spells CASSAGQGSGYTF. The DNA for the CDR3 is TGTGCCAGCAGTGCGGGACAGGGAAGTGGCTACACCTTC.

This sequence joins TRBV10-3 and TRBJ2-7; D uncertain. Trimming took 0 bases from V and 0 from J, leaving 9 bases between them. Germline V gene lookup returns CDR1 ENHRY and CDR2 SYGVKD. This CDR3 comprises 15 residues. CDR3 coding DNA: TGTGCCATCAGTGAGTCTAAGGGTTTCTCCTACGAGCAGTACTTC. It translates to CAISESKGFSYEQYF.

The chain combines TRBV20-1 with TRBJ1-1, with D possibly matching TRBD1 (6 bases). Between the trimmed V and J ends, which lost 7 bases and 3 bases, there was a span of 18 bases. Germline V gene sequence: CDR1 DFQATT, CDR2 SNEGSKA (reference sequence). The CDR3 loop spans 14 amino acids. The CDR3 here is CSVPRVDRHTEAFF. The CDR3, as DNA: TGCAGTGTTCCGAGGGTCGACAGGCACACTGAAGCTTTCTTT.

This chain uses TRBV20-1 with TRBJ1-5; TRBD1 matches at 8 bases. The ends lost 1 base at V and 4 bases at J; junction bases unmatched: 15. In germline, CDR1 is DFQATT, CDR2 SNEGSKA (reference sequence). The CDR3 loop spans 18 amino acids. CDR3 coding DNA: TGCAGTGCTAGAGCAAATAGTAGGACAGGGTATGGTAATCAGCCCCAGCATTTT. Its protein is CSARANSRTGYGNQPQHF.

The chain uses TRBV12-3 or TRBV12-4 and TRBJ2-1; 9 bases map to TRBD1. The CDR3 totals 16 residues. V shed 5 bases and J 9 bases; nucleotides not matched to a gene: 14. The CDR3 reads CASSVTRRDRGIEQFF. The CDR3 region has the DNA TGTGCCAGCAGTGTAACACGCCGCGACAGGGGGATTGAGCAGTTCTTC.

On this clonotype: In this CDR3 the conserved last residue, phenylalanine or tryptophan, is missing, so a read error is likely. The chain uses TRBV11-1 and TRBJ2-6; D gene ambiguous. The V end lost 1 base, the J end lost 2 bases, and 12 bases lay between the germline ends. The germline CDR1 and CDR2 sequences are SGHAT and FQDESV (reference sequence). This CDR3 comprises 17 residues. CDR3 loop: CASSLEIVSPGANVLTS. The CDR3 DNA follows: TGTGCCAGCAGCTTAGAAATAGTGTCCCCTGGGGCCAACGTCCTGACTTCC.

This clonotype has only a few counts. The genes are TRBV24-1 and TRBJ2-3, with no clear D. Germline CDR1 reads KGHDR; CDR2 reads SFDVKD. This CDR3 has 12 amino acids. Trimming removed 3 bases at V and 4 bases at J, with 4 bases between. As DNA, the CDR3 is TGTGCCACCAGTGATGACCCAGATACGCAGTATTTT. It codes for CATSDDPDTQYF.

This sequence joins TRBV7-8 and TRBJ1-6; a weak D match, TRBD1 (5 bases). The germline CDR1 and CDR2 sequences are SGHVS and FQNEAQ. The V end lost 1 base, the J end lost 8 bases, and 6 bases lay between the germline ends. The length of the CDR3 is 13 residues. DNA for the CDR3: TGTGCCAGCAGCTTAGAAGGGGATTCACCCCTCCACTTT. It codes for CASSLEGDSPLHF.

The chain couples TRBV25-1 to TRBJ1-5; D gene uncertain. There are 14 residues in the CDR3. CDR1 and CDR2 from the germline V gene are MGHDK and SYGVNS. Trimming removed 4 bases from V and 7 bases from J, with 14 bases in between. CDR3 protein: CASSALDGIQPQHF. CDR3 DNA sequence: TGTGCCAGCAGTGCGTTGGACGGAATCCAGCCCCAGCATTTT.